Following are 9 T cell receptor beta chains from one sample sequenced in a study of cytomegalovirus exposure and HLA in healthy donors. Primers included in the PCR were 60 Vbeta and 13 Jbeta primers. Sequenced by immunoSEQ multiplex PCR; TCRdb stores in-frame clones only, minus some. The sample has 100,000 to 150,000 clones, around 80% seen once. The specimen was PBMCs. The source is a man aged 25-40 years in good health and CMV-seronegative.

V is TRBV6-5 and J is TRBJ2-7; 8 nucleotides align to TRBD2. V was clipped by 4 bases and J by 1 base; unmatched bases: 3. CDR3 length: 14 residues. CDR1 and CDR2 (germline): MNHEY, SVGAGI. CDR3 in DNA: TGTGCCAGCAGTTCAGCGGGGGTGTCCTACGAGCAGTACTTC. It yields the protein CASSSAGVSYEQYF.

The CDR3 region is CASRLSGSPPYNEQFF. CDR3 DNA: TGTGCCAGCAGGTTAAGCGGGTCACCCCCCTACAATGAGCAGTTCTTC. The chain couples TRBV13 to TRBJ2-1; D possibly corresponds to TRBD2 (6 bases). This CDR3 comprises 16 residues. CDR1 is PRHDT and CDR2 is FYEKMQ in the germline V gene (reference sequence). V lost 6 bases and J lost 2, with 17 bases in between.

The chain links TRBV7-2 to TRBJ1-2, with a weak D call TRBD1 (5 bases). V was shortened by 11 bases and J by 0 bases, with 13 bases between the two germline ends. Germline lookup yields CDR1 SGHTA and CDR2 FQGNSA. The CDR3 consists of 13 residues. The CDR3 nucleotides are TGTGCCGACAAACAGGAACCTAACTATGGCTACACCTTC. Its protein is CADKQEPNYGYTF.

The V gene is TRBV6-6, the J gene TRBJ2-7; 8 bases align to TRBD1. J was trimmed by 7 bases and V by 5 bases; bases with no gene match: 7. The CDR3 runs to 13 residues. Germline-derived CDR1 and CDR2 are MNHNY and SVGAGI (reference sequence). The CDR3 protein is CASSGQGAREQYF. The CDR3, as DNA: TGTGCCAGCAGTGGTCAGGGGGCGCGAGAGCAGTACTTC.

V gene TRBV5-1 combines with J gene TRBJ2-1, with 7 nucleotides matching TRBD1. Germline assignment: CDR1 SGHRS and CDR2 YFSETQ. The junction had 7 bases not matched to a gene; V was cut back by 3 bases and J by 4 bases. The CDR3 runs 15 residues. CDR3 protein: CASSSSGTAYNEQFF. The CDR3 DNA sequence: TGCGCCAGCAGCTCTTCCGGGACAGCTTACAATGAGCAGTTCTTC.

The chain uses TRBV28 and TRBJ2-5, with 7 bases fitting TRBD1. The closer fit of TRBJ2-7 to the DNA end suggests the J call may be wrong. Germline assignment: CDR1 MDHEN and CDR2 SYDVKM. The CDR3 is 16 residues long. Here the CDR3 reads CASSTSARQGSYEQYF. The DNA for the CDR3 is TGTGCCAGCTCGACCTCAGCCAGACAGGGAAGCTACGAGCAGTACTTC.

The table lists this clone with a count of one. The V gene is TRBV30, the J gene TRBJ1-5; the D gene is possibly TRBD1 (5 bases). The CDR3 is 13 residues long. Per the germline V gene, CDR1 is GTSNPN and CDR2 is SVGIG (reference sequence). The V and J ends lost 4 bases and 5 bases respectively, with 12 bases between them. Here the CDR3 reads CAWTRQRDQPQHF. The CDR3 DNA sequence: TGTGCCTGGACCCGACAGCGAGATCAGCCCCAGCATTTT.

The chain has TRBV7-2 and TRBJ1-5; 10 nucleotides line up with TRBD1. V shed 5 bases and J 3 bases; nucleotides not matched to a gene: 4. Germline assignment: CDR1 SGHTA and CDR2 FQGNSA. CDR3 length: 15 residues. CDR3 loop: CASSRGQGTNQPQHF. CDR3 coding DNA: TGTGCCAGCAGCCGGGGACAGGGGACCAATCAGCCCCAGCATTTT.

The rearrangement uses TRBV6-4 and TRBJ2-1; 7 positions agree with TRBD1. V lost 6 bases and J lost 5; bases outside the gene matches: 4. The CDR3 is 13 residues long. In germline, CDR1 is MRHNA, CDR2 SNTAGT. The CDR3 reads CASRQTGDNEQFF. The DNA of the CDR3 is TGTGCCAGCAGGCAAACAGGGGACAATGAGCAGTTCTTC.